Below are 2 T cell receptor beta chains sequenced from a single sample in a study of T-cell memory formation after mild COVID-19 (dated by TCRdb to about 2021). Receptors were amplified or captured by 5' RACE. TCRdb names Illumina NovaSeq 6000 as the instrument used. TCRdb redid the processing of the public reads, applying fastp at Q25 and MiXCR, and retained in-frame beta chains. Identical CDR3 proteins give one entry, which carries the most common genes and DNA. This sample holds 470,000 or so distinct CDR3 sequences; approximately 18% were observed only once. The top ten clones comprise under 25% of the sample. Sequencing used PBMCs or a T cell subset sorted from them (not recorded which). These receptor sequences come from a man aged 18 to 30 who had mild COVID-19 (a few samples of this study predate the infection). The sample titles of this study are shuffled in the database, so cell type and time point are left out; the donor was told from shared clones.

The chain carries TRBV21-1 and TRBJ2-7. TRBV21-1 is reported as a pseudogene. CDR3 length: 15 residues. The CDR3 loop is CASSKAKDGSYEQYV. DNA of the CDR3: TGTGCCAGCAGCAAAGCCAAGGACGGCTCCTACGAGCAGTACGTC.

This clonotype was recorded a few times. This chain links TRBV27 with TRBJ2-7; TRBD1 matches at 7 bases. The length of the CDR3 is 13 residues. V shed 7 bases and J 2 bases; nucleotides not matched to a gene: 5. CDR1 is MNHEY and CDR2 is SMNVEV in the germline V gene (reference sequence). Written as DNA, the CDR3 is TGTGCCAGCACCCGGACAGGCGCCTACGAGCAGTACTTC. Translated, it gives CASTRTGAYEQYF.